This TCR beta chain comes out of a study of CD8 T cells in Susac syndrome. Definite or probable Susac syndrome was diagnosed using recently defined diagnostic criteria. Negative isolation yielded CD8+ and CD4+ T cells; FACS enriched TEMRA cells. This CDR3 has 14 amino acids. Germline CDR1 is SGHDN and CDR2 is FVKESK. Trimming shortened V by 5 bases and J by 6 bases, and 14 bases separated the two germline ends. It was with random hexamers that 0.5 to 1 ug RNA was reverse transcribed. TCRdb called the immunoSEQ multiplex PCR reads again in MiXCR, with one record for every CDR3 protein. This sample has approximately 190,000 distinct CDR3 sequences, with roughly 91% found just once.

This chain connects TRBV14 to TRBJ1-5; possible D gene TRBD1, 6 bases. The receptor was isolated from a human donor with Susac syndrome. Sequencing was carried out using CD4+ T cells from PBMCs. The CDR3 loop reads CASSMGGLGQPQHF. In DNA form, the CDR3 reads TGTGCCAGCAGCATGGGGGGGCTAGGTCAGCCCCAGCATTTT.